The rows below give T cell receptor beta chains drawn from one sample of a study of T cell responses to AZD1222 COVID-19 vaccine. Only in-frame clones appear in the TCRdb table, and some are missing; sequencing was by immunoSEQ multiplex PCR. The data contain 150,000 or so clones, approximately 90% of them singletons. The sample in question was peripheral blood, obtained on day 0 of AZD1222 vaccination. The receptors derive from an adult in good health. The CDR3 runs from the conserved cysteine through the conserved F or W. Fields, in order: clone size, V gene, CDR3 protein. Clone size is shown for a subset of rows, as once, few, many or a class of expanded clone.

clone_size: .
v_call: TRBV7-2
cdr3_aa: CASSRTDTQYF

clone_size: .
v_call: TRBV2
cdr3_aa: CASSEPGGMNTEAFF

clone_size: .
v_call: TRBV27
cdr3_aa: CASSLFPGGSYEQYF

clone_size: .
v_call: TRBV12-5
cdr3_aa: CASGPPGTAVGTGELFF

clone_size: .
v_call: TRBV9
cdr3_aa: CASSRRTGGYNEQFF

clone_size: .
v_call: TRBV11-3
cdr3_aa: CASSLLLAQNTGELFF

clone_size: .
v_call: TRBV30
cdr3_aa: CACDTAQNTEAFF

clone_size: .
v_call: TRBV7-2
cdr3_aa: CASSLGGSNYGYTF

clone_size: .
v_call: TRBV4-3
cdr3_aa: CASSQDGFYEQYF

clone_size: .
v_call: TRBV5-5
cdr3_aa: CASRDRGITDTQYF

clone_size: .
v_call: TRBV7-6
cdr3_aa: CASSPQPETGLHTGELFF

clone_size: .
v_call: TRBV13
cdr3_aa: CASSPRTGHETQYF

clone_size: few
v_call: TRBV5-4
cdr3_aa: CASSLGGGDRNQPQHF

clone_size: .
v_call: TRBV9
cdr3_aa: CASSVPGSSSYNEQFF